Each of the 27 T cell receptor beta chains below was sequenced from the same sample in a study of molecular identifiers for immune sequencing clone quantification. TCRdb redid the calling of the PCR reads with MiXCR, one entry per CDR3 protein. The data hold 250,000 to 350,000 distinct CDR3 sequences, with 20% to 25% observed a single time. Sample: naive CD8+ T cells from blood, with Jurkat cell RNA spiked in. The subset is: FACS-sorted CD8+CD4-CCR7+CD45RA+ naive T cells. These TCRs come from a human donor in good health. Some libraries in this study had Jurkat cell RNA spiked in.

The sample holds many counts of this clonotype. The rearrangement links TRBV9 to TRBJ2-7, with unresolved D. The V gene lost 3 bases and the J gene lost 4 bases, with 17 bases spanning the gap. The CDR3 extends over 15 amino acids. Germline loops: CDR1 SGDLS, CDR2 YYNGEE. As DNA, the CDR3 is TGTGCCAGCAGCGCCGCCCCCGACGGAAATTACGAGCAGTACTTC. It is translated as CASSAAPDGNYEQYF.

This clonotype was recorded many times. This sequence joins TRBV7-9 and TRBJ2-5; 10 nucleotides line up with TRBD2. Germline trimming cut 4 bases from V and 0 bases from J; bases unmatched to any gene: 8. CDR1 is SEHNR, CDR2 FQNEAQ, per germline (reference sequence). CDR3 length equals 17 residues. The CDR3 DNA is TGTGCCAGCAGCTCATCTAGCGGGGGATACCACCAAGAGACCCAGTACTTC. Protein product: CASSSSSGGYHQETQYF.

This clonotype has only a few counts. V and J are TRBV20-1 and TRBJ2-1, with D possibly called TRBD1 or TRBD2 (5 bases each). CDR1 and CDR2 from the germline V gene are DFQATT and SNEGSKA (reference sequence). The CDR3 totals 16 residues. V lost 1 base and J lost 9, with 22 bases in between. The CDR3 DNA reads as TGCAGTGCTAGAGTACGGAGCCGGGACCTCTCACTTGAGCAGTTCTTC. It specifies CSARVRSRDLSLEQFF.

In its sample, this clonotype was seen many times. The chain has TRBV28 and TRBJ2-7; TRBD2 agrees at 10 bases. The V gene's germline CDR1 is MDHEN and CDR2 SYDVKM. V shed 10 bases and J 5 bases; nucleotides not matched to a gene: 11. The CDR3 is 14 residues long. The CDR3 protein is CATSAGGPFDEQYF. DNA of the CDR3: TGTGCCACGTCAGCGGGAGGGCCGTTCGACGAGCAGTACTTC. Using reference TRBV28 and TRBJ2-7 for the parts outside the CDR3, the full variable domain is DVKVTQSSRYLVKRTGEKVFLECVQDMDHENMFWYRQDPGLGLRLIYFSYDVKMKEKGDIPEGYSVSREKKERFSLILESASTNQTSMYLCATSAGGPFDEQYFGPGTRLTVT.

Details on this clonotype: This may be a read error: a much more frequent sequence differs by one nucleotide. The chain couples TRBV2 to TRBJ1-2; 7 bases are a match to TRBD1. J was trimmed by 8 bases and V by 1 base; bases with no gene match: 4. CDR3 length: 13 residues. Per the germline V gene, CDR1 is SNHLY and CDR2 is FYNNEI. The CDR3 DNA follows: TGTGCCAGCAGTGAAGGGACAGGAGAGGGCTACACCTTC. This gives the protein CASSEGTGEGYTF.

This clonotype has a count of ten or more. Here the CDR3 DNA reads TGCAGTGCAAGGGGGAGCTCCTATAATTCACCCCTCCACTTT. Translating it yields CSARGSSYNSPLHF. The rearrangement links TRBV20-1 to TRBJ1-6; perhaps TRBD1 as D (6 bases). V dropped 6 bases and J dropped 0 bases, with 9 bases sitting between them. The CDR3 is made up of 14 amino acids. Germline loops: CDR1 DFQATT, CDR2 SNEGSKA (reference sequence).

This clonotype showed up just a few times. This chain connects TRBV4-2 to TRBJ2-7; D is possibly TRBD2 (5 bases). The V end lost 1 base, the J end lost 1 base, and 14 bases lay between the germline ends. Looked up from germline, CDR1 is LGHNA and CDR2 is YNFKEQ. The CDR3 spans 16 residues. As DNA, the CDR3 is TGTGCCAGCAGCCAAGGGCGCGGGCCATTATCCTACGAGCAGTACTTC. This translates into CASSQGRGPLSYEQYF.

A word on this clonotype: A much larger clone differs from this one at a single base, so this may be a read error. The genes are TRBV25-1 and TRBJ2-5; a weak D match, TRBD2 (5 bases). Germline-derived CDR1 and CDR2 are MGHDK and SYGVNS. This CDR3 is 14 amino acids long. V lost 4 bases and J lost 7, with 16 bases in between. DNA of the CDR3: TGTGCCAGCAGTGGATCGGGAAGCTATCGGACCCAGTACTTC. Encoded protein: CASSGSGSYRTQYF.

In its sample, this clonotype was seen a few times. The chain joins TRBV4-3 to TRBJ2-1, with D tentatively TRBD2 (6 bases). CDR1 LGHNA and CDR2 YSLEER come from the germline V gene. CDR3 size: 16 residues. Trimming left V 3 bases short and J 0 bases short, with 12 bases between. The CDR3 DNA reads TGCGCCAGCAGCCAGTCGCGGGGCAGCTCCTACAATGAGCAGTTCTTC. It is translated as CASSQSRGSSYNEQFF.

This clonotype was counted ten times or more. This chain links TRBV11-2 with TRBJ2-3; 12 nucleotides agree with TRBD2. V dropped 5 bases and J dropped 2; count of bases not matched to a gene: 5. The CDR3 extends over 16 amino acids. Per germline, CDR1 SGHAT and CDR2 FQNNGV. The CDR3 sequence: CASSPGLAGITDTQYF. CDR3 in DNA: TGTGCCAGCAGCCCCGGACTAGCGGGGATCACAGATACGCAGTATTTT.

A few counts support this clonotype. V and J are TRBV4-3 and TRBJ2-6; D remains unclear. V dropped 0 bases and J dropped 1 base, with 16 bases sitting between them. CDR1 is LGHNA and CDR2 is YSLEER in the germline V gene. CDR3 length: 19 residues. The CDR3 sequence: CASSQDGPPLASGANVLTF. As DNA, the CDR3 is TGCGCCAGCAGCCAAGATGGTCCCCCCTTGGCGTCTGGGGCCAACGTCCTGACTTTC.

Notes on this clonotype: This may stem from a read error, because a much larger clone lies one nucleotide away. This chain joins TRBV6-2 or TRBV6-3 and TRBJ2-7; D is undetermined. Germline CDR1 reads MNHEY; CDR2 reads SVGEGT. The CDR3 has 15 residues. Here the CDR3 DNA reads TGTGCCAACAGTTACGTCCAGGACCTTCCCTACGAGCAGTACTTC. Translation: CANSYVQDLPYEQYF.

There are many counts of this clonotype. The rearrangement joins TRBV4-1 to TRBJ2-3; tentatively, D is TRBD1 or TRBD2 (6 bases each). Per germline, CDR1 MGHRA and CDR2 YSYEKL. The V end was cut by 1 base, the J end by 6 bases, with 14 bases between. The CDR3 contains 15 residues. CDR3 loop: CASSQAWGAVDTQYF. CDR3 nucleotides: TGCGCCAGCAGCCAAGCGTGGGGGGCGGTGGATACGCAGTATTTT.

This sequence joins TRBV4-3 and TRBJ2-7, with D uncertain. Deletions cut 1 base from V and 0 bases from J, with 7 bases between. This CDR3 comprises 14 residues. Per the germline V gene, CDR1 is LGHNA and CDR2 is YSLEER. The CDR3 DNA is TGCGCCAGCAGCCAAGTCCACAACTCCTACGAGCAGTACTTC. As protein: CASSQVHNSYEQYF.

This clonotype has more than one count but fewer than ten. The chain joins TRBV6-5 to TRBJ1-4; TRBD1 agrees at 11 bases. With 2 bases clipped from V and 7 bases from J, the junction kept 0 bases outside the gene matches. Germline CDR1 is MNHEY and CDR2 is SVGAGI. The CDR3 is 14 residues long. This CDR3 reads CASSYGTGGEKLFF. CDR3 coding DNA: TGTGCCAGCAGTTACGGGACAGGGGGTGAAAAACTGTTTTTT.

About this clonotype itself: This could be a read error, since a much larger clone is one nucleotide away. This chain joins TRBV5-4 and TRBJ1-1, with D tentatively TRBD1 (5 bases). The CDR3 is 15 residues long. Germline CDR1 and CDR2: SGHNT and YYREEE (reference sequence). CDR3 in amino acids: CASSIGGVVGTETFF. CDR3 in DNA: TGTGCCAGCAGTATTGGGGGGGTAGTTGGGACTGAAACTTTCTTT. The full variable domain, in which reference TRBV5-4 and TRBJ1-1 provide the parts outside the CDR3, is ETGVTQSPTHLIKTRGQQVTLRCSSQSGHNTVSWYQQALGQGPQFIFQYYREEENGRGNFPPRFSGLQFPNYSSELNVNALELDDSALYLCASSIGGVVGTETFFGQGTRLTVV.

A note on this clonotype: A much larger clone differs from this one at a single base, so this may be a read error. J is TRBJ2-2 and V is TRBV4-3; 7 bases agree with TRBD2. The CDR3 length is 17 residues. Losses at the gene ends were 4 bases for V and 5 bases for J; bases not matched to a gene: 13. Germline values: CDR1 LGHNA, CDR2 YSLEER. The CDR3 nucleotides read TGCGCCAGCAGCCGAGATTCCTCCAGCGGGGCTACCGGGGAGCTGTTTTTT. Its translation: CASSRDSSSGATGELFF.

This clonotype appeared many times. This chain joins TRBV12-3 or TRBV12-4 and TRBJ2-5, with unresolved D. V was cut by 4 bases and J by 1 base, with 13 bases left in between. The CDR3 runs 15 residues. CDR3 coding DNA: TGTGCCAGCAGTTCTATCAACAGTTTCCAAGAGACCCAGTACTTC. Encoded protein: CASSSINSFQETQYF.

This chain uses TRBV9 with TRBJ2-7, with D unclear. Trimming shortened V by 0 bases and J by 6 bases, and 13 bases separated the two germline ends. Looked up from germline, CDR1 is SGDLS and CDR2 is YYNGEE. CDR3 length: 14 residues. CDR3 DNA sequence: TGTGCCAGCAGCGTAGAAGGGCTCTGGGCCGAGCAGTACTTC. Translation gives CASSVEGLWAEQYF.

J is TRBJ2-5 and V is TRBV7-6, with 8 bases lining up with TRBD2. This CDR3 spans 17 amino acids. Trimming cost V 4 bases and J 2 bases; bases outside gene matches: 12. CDR1 is SGHVS and CDR2 is FNYEAQ in the germline V gene. The CDR3 bases are TGTGCCAGCAGCTCCGGGGGGGGGCCAAACTTACAAGAGACCCAGTACTTC. Translation gives CASSSGGGPNLQETQYF.

This clonotype was counted many times. The CDR3 coding sequence is TGTGCCAGCAGTTTAGCAGGGAGTAATGAAAAACTGTTTTTT. It yields the protein CASSLAGSNEKLFF. The V call is TRBV27, the J call TRBJ1-4; D may be TRBD1 (5 bases). Trimming removed 2 bases at V and 4 bases at J, with 8 bases between. This CDR3 has 14 residues. The germline V gene has CDR1 MNHEY and CDR2 SMNVEV (reference sequence).

A word on this clonotype: Being one base from a much bigger clone, this may be a read error. V and J are TRBV12-3 or TRBV12-4 and TRBJ1-2; possibly TRBD1 for D (5 bases). The CDR3 has 14 residues. CDR3 residues: CASSSPDNFYGCTF. CDR3 bases: TGTGCCAGCAGTAGTCCGGACAACTTCTATGGCTGCACCTTC.

This clonotype was recorded at least ten times. The V call is TRBV7-9, the J call TRBJ2-4; D not certain. The germline V gene has CDR1 SEHNR and CDR2 FQNEAQ (reference sequence). This CDR3 has 16 residues. V was clipped by 1 base and J by 2 bases, with 12 bases between them. The CDR3 loop is CASSLGSDLTKNIQYF. DNA for the CDR3: TGTGCCAGCAGCTTAGGTTCGGATTTAACCAAAAACATTCAGTACTTC.

This clonotype was recorded many times. The rearrangement joins TRBV6-2 or TRBV6-3 to TRBJ2-7, with D perhaps matching TRBD2 (6 bases). Germline V gene data show CDR1 as MNHEY and CDR2 as SVGEGT. V was pared by 5 bases and J by 6 bases, with 14 bases between. The CDR3 spans 13 residues. The CDR3 region has the DNA TGTGCCAGCAGTGTTGGCAGGGAGGCCGAGCAGTACTTC. It encodes CASSVGREAEQYF.

Comments on this clonotype: Since a much larger clone is just one base distant, this may be a read error. CDR3 bases: TGTGCCAGCAGCCTCGATATACGGGGGAATTTCCAGTATTTT. Translation gives CASSLDIRGNFQYF. The V and J genes are TRBV5-6 and TRBJ2-3; maybe TRBD2 (6 bases). Trimming shortened V by 4 bases and J by 12 bases, and 21 bases separated the two germline ends. The CDR3 is made up of 14 amino acids. CDR1 is SGHDT and CDR2 is YYEEEE in the germline V gene.

Many counts were recorded for this clonotype. Here the CDR3 reads CASSLSVRVDGYTF. The CDR3 coding sequence is TGTGCCAGCAGCTTATCCGTACGAGTTGATGGCTACACCTTC. V gene TRBV7-2 combines with J gene TRBJ1-2; no clear D gene. The V and J ends lost 2 bases and 6 bases respectively, with 13 bases between them. CDR1 and CDR2 (germline): SGHTA, FQGNSA. The CDR3 totals 14 residues.

The V call is TRBV27, the J call TRBJ2-3; the match to TRBD2 covers 8 bases. CDR3 length: 15 residues. Looked up from germline, CDR1 is MNHEY and CDR2 is SMNVEV (reference sequence). With V trimmed by 3 bases and J by 4 bases, 6 bases remained unmatched. CDR3 region: CASSFSGGGSDTQYF. CDR3 nucleotides: TGTGCCAGCAGTTTCAGCGGGGGAGGGTCAGATACGCAGTATTTT.